The clone carrying this TCR beta chain has just a few counts. It is likely a read error, because the conserved phenylalanine at the end of the CDR3 is missing. The sample is drawn from a study of identical twins. From the 5' RACE reads, TCRdb called clonotypes with MiXCR, one entry per CDR3 protein. Among around 220,000 distinct CDR3 sequences listed, around 15% were seen once. The CDR3 runs to 15 residues. V was clipped by 4 bases and J by 4 bases, with 16 bases between them. From germline, CDR1 is SGDLS and CDR2 YYNGEE. Sequenced sample: memory (CD45RO+) T cells sorted from blood. The TCR was taken from a woman aged 18-30 years in good health. The chain has TRBV9 and TRBJ2-3; D may be TRBD1 (5 bases). Here the CDR3 DNA reads TGTGCCAGCAGCCTCAGCTGGGGCGGCGCAGATACGCAGTATTCT. Translated, it gives CASSLSWGGADTQYS.